Below are 29 T cell receptor beta chains sequenced from a single sample in a study of neoadjuvant anti-PD-1 for oral cavity cancer. Data came from immunoSEQ multiplex PCR; TCRdb stores just in-frame clones and leaves some out. The sample contains more than 13,000 clones, roughly 79% of which appear only once. Regarding time point: after neoadjuvant nivolumab, at surgical resection. Sequences were derived from PBMCs, sampled after nivolumab (anti-PD-1) treatment. All receptors derive from a person between 40 and 80 years old with oral cavity squamous cell carcinoma.

The chain joins TRBV30 to TRBJ1-1, with D unclear. The V and J ends lost 3 bases and 1 base respectively, with 6 bases between them. Germline assignment: CDR1 GTSNPN and CDR2 SVGIG (reference sequence). The CDR3 is 12 residues long. CDR3 residues: CAWRDPNTEAFF. Here the CDR3 DNA reads TGTGCCTGGAGAGACCCGAACACTGAAGCTTTCTTT.

This clone appeared a single time. V is TRBV20-1 and J is TRBJ2-1; D is ambiguous. V lost 0 bases to trimming and J lost 7 bases, with 4 bases between them. Germline V CDR1 and CDR2: DFQATT, SNEGSKA (reference sequence). The CDR3 is made up of 11 amino acids. The CDR3 spells CSARERNEQFF. CDR3 sequence (DNA): TGCAGTGCTAGAGAACGAAATGAGCAGTTCTTC.

The V gene is TRBV11-2, the J gene TRBJ1-1; weak D call: TRBD1 (5 bases). CDR1 and CDR2 from the germline V gene are SGHAT and FQNNGV. This CDR3 has 14 residues. V was cut by 0 bases and J by 0 bases, with 5 bases left in between. The CDR3 region has the DNA TGTGCCAGCAGCTTAGACAGGGTGAACACTGAAGCTTTCTTT. Residues: CASSLDRVNTEAFF. The whole variable domain, filled in from reference TRBV11-2 and TRBJ1-1, reads EAGVAQSPRYKIIEKRQSVAFWCNPISGHATLYWYQQILGQGPKLLIQFQNNGVVDDSQLPKDRFSAERLKGVDSTLKIQPAKLEDSAVYLCASSLDRVNTEAFFGQGTRLTVV.

The CDR3 nucleotides read TGCGCCAGCAGCCAGGGGACAGCCTATGGCTACACCTTC. It is translated as CASSQGTAYGYTF. This chain links TRBV5-1 with TRBJ1-2; TRBD1 aligns across 7 bases. The CDR3 contains 13 residues. Germline values: CDR1 SGHRS, CDR2 YFSETQ. V gave up 4 bases and J gave up 4 bases; unmatched junction bases: 4.

V and J are TRBV5-1 and TRBJ2-3; D gene ambiguous. Germline CDR1 and CDR2: SGHRS and YFSETQ. The length of the CDR3 is 17 residues. V lost 0 bases, J lost 1 base, and 15 bases lay in between. This CDR3 is CASSLAELSPGTDTQYF. The CDR3, as DNA: TGCGCCAGCAGCTTGGCCGAACTTTCGCCGGGCACAGATACGCAGTATTTT.

The rearrangement links TRBV5-4 to TRBJ1-2; 8 nucleotides align to TRBD1. Looked up from germline, CDR1 is SGHNT and CDR2 is YYREEE (reference sequence). The CDR3 is 16 amino acids. V lost 2 bases, J lost 7 bases, and 13 bases stayed unmatched. The CDR3 loop is CASSFDLGTGAFGYTF. The CDR3 DNA reads TGTGCCAGCAGCTTTGACTTGGGGACAGGTGCCTTTGGCTACACCTTC.

This chain connects TRBV5-4 to TRBJ2-2, with a tentative D call TRBD2 (6 bases). Per germline, CDR1 SGHNT and CDR2 YYREEE (reference sequence). The CDR3 contains 14 residues. V was trimmed by 4 bases and J by 5 bases, leaving 12 bases between them. As DNA, the CDR3 is TGTGCCAGCAGCCTGACCGGGGGTACCGGGGAGCTGTTTTTT. It yields the protein CASSLTGGTGELFF.

This clone was detected only a few times. The genes are TRBV28 and TRBJ1-5; 11 bases align to TRBD1. There are 14 residues in the CDR3. Germline CDR1 and CDR2: MDHEN and SYDVKM. V lost 6 bases to trimming and J lost 7 bases; unmatched junction nucleotides: 5. Here the CDR3 reads CASRGQGAWQPQHF. The CDR3 bases are TGTGCCAGCAGAGGACAGGGGGCTTGGCAGCCCCAGCATTTT.

The chain employs TRBV2 and TRBJ2-1; weak D call: TRBD2 (6 bases). V lost 6 bases and J 0 bases, leaving 12 bases between the germline ends. The germline CDR1 and CDR2 sequences are SNHLY and FYNNEI. This CDR3 is built from 15 residues. For the CDR3, the DNA is TGTGCCAGCAGGACCGCGGGAAGCTCCTACAATGAGCAGTTCTTC. Amino acids: CASRTAGSSYNEQFF. Using reference TRBV2 and TRBJ2-1 for the parts outside the CDR3, the full variable domain is EPEVTQTPSHQVTQMGQEVILRCVPISNHLYFYWYRQILGQKVEFLVSFYNNEISEKSEIFDDQFSVERPDGSNFTLKIRSTKLEDSAMYFCASRTAGSSYNEQFFGPGTRLTVL.

The rearrangement links TRBV9 to TRBJ1-3; maybe TRBD1 (5 bases). CDR3 length: 16 residues. Germline CDR1 and CDR2: SGDLS and YYNGEE. V was trimmed by 0 bases and J by 0 bases, leaving 10 bases between them. CDR3 region: CASSVVPQASGNTIYF. The CDR3 DNA reads as TGTGCCAGCAGCGTAGTACCACAGGCCTCTGGAAACACCATATATTTT.

V and J are TRBV21-1 and TRBJ2-1; no DNA check was done on the table's D call, TRBD1. TRBV21-1 is labeled a pseudogene. The CDR3 spans 17 residues. The DNA of the CDR3 is TGTGCCAGCAGCAAACAGGTATTAGGGACAGGGGGTAATGAGCAGTTCTTC. It is translated as CASSKQVLGTGGNEQFF.

The V call is TRBV28, the J call TRBJ1-2; no clear D. Germline V gene lookup returns CDR1 MDHEN and CDR2 SYDVKM. V lost 2 bases to trimming and J lost 2 bases, with 6 bases between them. CDR3 length: 13 residues. CDR3 DNA sequence: TGTGCCAGCAGTTTAAACGGGAACTATGGCTACACCTTC. This translates into CASSLNGNYGYTF.

This clone showed up just a few times. The rearrangement uses TRBV28 and TRBJ1-5, with D possibly matching TRBD1 (6 bases). The CDR3 spans 14 residues. Germline V gene data show CDR1 as MDHEN and CDR2 as SYDVKM. V lost 6 bases and J 1 base, leaving 10 bases between the germline ends. The CDR3 DNA is TGTGCCAGCAGGAAACAGGGCAGCAATCAGCCCCAGCATTTT. Translated, it gives CASRKQGSNQPQHF.

The genes are TRBV29-1 and TRBJ2-1; 9 bases fit TRBD2. The germline gives CDR1 SQVTM, CDR2 ANQGSEA. The CDR3 has 13 residues. J gave up 12 bases and V 5 bases, and 11 bases lay outside the gene matches. Here the CDR3 DNA reads TGCAGCGTTAGGCCGGTAGCGGGAGAGGTGCAGTTCTTC. It specifies CSVRPVAGEVQFF.

CDR3 residues: CASSYQETGNEQYF. The CDR3 region has the DNA TGTGCCAGCAGTTATCAAGAGACAGGGAACGAGCAGTACTTC. This chain joins TRBV6-5 and TRBJ2-7; TRBD1 matches at 7 bases. The CDR3 is 14 amino acids. Germline V gene data show CDR1 as MNHEY and CDR2 as SVGAGI. V was pared by 3 bases and J by 5 bases, with 7 bases of the junction left unmatched.

This clone was seen just once. The rearrangement links TRBV6-1 to TRBJ1-1; the match to TRBD1 covers 7 bases. The V segment lost 3 bases and the J segment 3 bases; nucleotides outside the gene matches: 4. Germline V gene lookup returns CDR1 MNHNS and CDR2 SASEGT. This CDR3 spans 14 amino acids. The CDR3 protein is CASSDITGDTEAFF. Written as DNA, the CDR3 is TGTGCCAGCAGTGATATTACAGGGGACACTGAAGCTTTCTTT.

J is TRBJ2-7 and V is TRBV7-2; D is ambiguous. The CDR3 runs 14 residues. Germline V gives CDR1 SGHTA, CDR2 FQGNSA. Trimming removed 5 bases at V and 4 bases at J, with 15 bases between. CDR3 DNA: TGTGCCAGCAGCGGGTGGGAACGGAGATACGAGCAGTACTTC. It encodes CASSGWERRYEQYF.

The genes are TRBV19 and TRBJ1-5; D gene unclear. Germline V gene data show CDR1 as LNHDA and CDR2 as SQIVND (reference sequence). Deletions cut 2 bases from V and 2 bases from J, with 10 bases between. The CDR3 extends over 15 amino acids. The CDR3 nucleotides are TGTGCCAGTAGTATAACCCTCTCTGGCAATCAGCCCCAGCATTTT. Amino acids: CASSITLSGNQPQHF.

The chain links TRBV19 to TRBJ2-3; 12 nucleotides align to TRBD2. V shed 8 bases, J shed 6 bases, and the junction held 6 bases outside the gene matches. Germline V lookup: CDR1 LNHDA, CDR2 SQIVND (reference sequence). The CDR3 is 14 amino acids. In DNA form, the CDR3 reads TGTGCCAGTCAGACTAGCGGGAGAATGGATACGCAGTATTTT. It yields the protein CASQTSGRMDTQYF. Full variable domain (missing parts from reference TRBV19 and TRBJ2-3): DGGITQSPKYLFRKEGQNVTLSCEQNLNHDAMYWYRQDPGQGLRLIYYSQIVNDFQKGDIAEGYSVSREKKESFPLTVTSAQKNPTAFYLCASQTSGRMDTQYFGPGTRLTVL.

This clone has just a few counts. The rearrangement joins TRBV11-2 to TRBJ2-7; no clear D gene. The CDR3 loop spans 13 amino acids. The germline V and J ends were trimmed by 2 bases and 3 bases, with 8 bases remaining between them. Germline V gives CDR1 SGHAT, CDR2 FQNNGV. The chain's CDR3 is CASSLNDNYEQYF. In DNA form, the CDR3 reads TGTGCCAGCAGCTTAAATGACAACTACGAGCAGTACTTC.

This clone was seen just once. The rearrangement uses TRBV5-1 and TRBJ2-7, with no clear D. Trimming removed 0 bases at V and 0 bases at J, with 7 bases between. The CDR3 is 14 amino acids. Germline CDR1 reads SGHRS; CDR2 reads YFSETQ. Here the CDR3 reads CASSLGPSSYEQYF. CDR3 bases: TGCGCCAGCAGCTTGGGACCTAGCTCCTACGAGCAGTACTTC. The variable domain in full, completed from reference TRBV5-1 and TRBJ2-7, reads KAGVTQTPRYLIKTRGQQVTLSCSPISGHRSVSWYQQTPGQGLQFLFEYFSETQRNKGNFPGRFSGRQFSNSRSEMNVSTLELGDSALYLCASSLGPSSYEQYFGPGTRLTVT.

The genes are TRBV4-1 and TRBJ2-1, with 9 bases that match TRBD2. The germline gives CDR1 MGHRA, CDR2 YSYEKL. This CDR3 spans 17 amino acids. V gave up 1 base and J gave up 5 bases; unmatched junction bases: 9. In DNA form, the CDR3 reads TGCGCCAGCAGCCAAGTGGTAGCGGGAGCGGGAAACAATGAGCAGTTCTTC. It codes for CASSQVVAGAGNNEQFF.

This clone turned up a few times. The chain has TRBV2 and TRBJ2-2, with TRBD2 identical over 10 bases. Germline assignment: CDR1 SNHLY and CDR2 FYNNEI. This CDR3 comprises 15 residues. V trimming: 5 bases; J trimming: 3 bases; junction bases outside the gene matches: 3. CDR3 in amino acids: CASSPLAGDTGELFF. The CDR3 region has the DNA TGTGCCAGCAGTCCTCTAGCGGGGGACACCGGGGAGCTGTTTTTT.

This chain connects TRBV30 to TRBJ2-3, with 9 bases fitting TRBD1. Trimming removed 2 bases from V and 11 bases from J; junction bases left unmatched: 11. This CDR3 region has 14 residues. Germline V gene data show CDR1 as GTSNPN and CDR2 as SVGIG (reference sequence). As DNA, the CDR3 is TGTGCCTGGAGTCCCGGGACAGGGTTTAGTGAGCAGTATTTT. Its protein is CAWSPGTGFSEQYF.

The sample holds one count of this clone. The chain uses TRBV11-2 and TRBJ2-5; 12 bases fit TRBD2. The germline V gene encodes CDR1 SGHAT and CDR2 FQNNGV. The CDR3 has 18 amino acids. The V segment lost 1 base and the J segment 3 bases; nucleotides outside the gene matches: 9. CDR3 sequence (DNA): TGTGCCAGCAGCTTAGGGGCTAGCGGGAGGGCCAGGGAAGAGACCCAGTACTTC. Translated: CASSLGASGRAREETQYF.

CDR3: CASSTGGLVHEQYF. The CDR3 DNA follows: TGTGCCAGTAGTACCGGGGGACTGGTTCACGAGCAGTACTTC. V gene TRBV19 combines with J gene TRBJ2-7; TRBD2 is a possible D gene (6 bases). Germline CDR1 reads LNHDA; CDR2 reads SQIVND (reference sequence). This CDR3 has 14 residues. The ends were cut back, 4 bases at V and 5 bases at J, with 15 bases in the middle.

This clone has more than one count but fewer than ten. V is TRBV7-8 and J is TRBJ1-2, with D perhaps TRBD1 (5 bases). Germline V lookup: CDR1 SGHVS, CDR2 FQNEAQ. There are 13 residues in the CDR3. Trimming took off 1 base at V and 12 bases at J, with 15 bases between the two ends. CDR3: CASSLGGEGIHTF. The DNA of the CDR3 is TGTGCCAGCAGCTTAGGCGGTGAGGGGATACACACCTTC.

The chain joins TRBV27 to TRBJ1-1; D perhaps matches TRBD1 (5 bases). The germline CDR1 and CDR2 sequences are MNHEY and SMNVEV (reference sequence). The CDR3 covers 15 residues. V dropped 2 bases and J dropped 2 bases, with 12 bases sitting between them. The CDR3 is CASSLVPGLNTEAFF. CDR3 coding DNA: TGTGCCAGCAGTTTAGTTCCGGGACTTAACACTGAAGCTTTCTTT.

The CDR3 sequence: CSVEYSRNTEAFF. The CDR3, as DNA: TGCAGCGTTGAATACAGCCGGAACACTGAAGCTTTCTTT. This rearrangement joins TRBV29-1 to TRBJ1-1; D remains ambiguous. V was trimmed by 2 bases and J by 1 base, leaving 8 bases between them. The germline V gene encodes CDR1 SQVTM and CDR2 ANQGSEA. The CDR3 consists of 13 residues.